This T cell receptor beta chain was retrieved from a study of CD4 T cell repertoires in COVID-19. Study as a whole: Other coronavirus spike proteins restimulated relabeled CFSE-low cells expanded with IL-2 for 10 to 11 days.

Only in-frame clones appear in the TCRdb table, and some are missing; sequencing was by immunoSEQ multiplex PCR. The data hold tens of thousands of clones, with roughly 87% observed a single time. The memory T cells were sequenced right after ex vivo isolation, without culture. As for this clone: Its matching antigen is unknown.

Per germline, CDR1 SSHAT and CDR2 FNYEAQ (reference sequence). The CDR3 length is 14 residues. V trimming: 5 bases; J trimming: 5 bases; junction bases outside the gene matches: 3. Study-wide results and caveats: Some SARS-CoV-2 clonotypes, between roughly 7 and 27%, recurred in SARS-CoV and/or HKU1 cultures. Suggested intraclonal diversification: top SARS-CoV-2-reactive clonotypes appeared in two or three memory subsets.

The source is a human donor who had COVID-19. The chain combines TRBV7-7 with TRBJ2-5; 12 nucleotides line up with TRBD2. Specimen: central memory CD4+ T cells from blood, collected before the COVID-19 pandemic. The CDR3 protein is CASSATSGSETQYF. The CDR3 nucleotides are TGTGCCAGCAGCGCGACTAGCGGGAGTGAGACCCAGTACTTC.